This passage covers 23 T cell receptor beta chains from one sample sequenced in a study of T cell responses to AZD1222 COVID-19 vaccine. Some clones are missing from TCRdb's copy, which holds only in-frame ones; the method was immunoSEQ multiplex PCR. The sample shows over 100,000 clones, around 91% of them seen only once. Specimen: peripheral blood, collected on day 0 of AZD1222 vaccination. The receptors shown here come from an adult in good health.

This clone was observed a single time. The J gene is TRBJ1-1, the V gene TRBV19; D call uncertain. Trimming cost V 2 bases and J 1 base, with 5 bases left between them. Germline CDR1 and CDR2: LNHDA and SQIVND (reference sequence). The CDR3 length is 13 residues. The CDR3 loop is CASSIHGNTEAFF. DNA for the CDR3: TGTGCCAGTAGTATACACGGGAACACTGAAGCTTTCTTT.

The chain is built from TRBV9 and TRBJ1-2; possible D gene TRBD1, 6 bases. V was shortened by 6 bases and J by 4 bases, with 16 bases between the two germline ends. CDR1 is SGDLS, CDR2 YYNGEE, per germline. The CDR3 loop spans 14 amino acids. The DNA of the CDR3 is TGTGCCAGCACGGGGGGTGGGGACACCTATGGCTACACCTTC. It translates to CASTGGGDTYGYTF.

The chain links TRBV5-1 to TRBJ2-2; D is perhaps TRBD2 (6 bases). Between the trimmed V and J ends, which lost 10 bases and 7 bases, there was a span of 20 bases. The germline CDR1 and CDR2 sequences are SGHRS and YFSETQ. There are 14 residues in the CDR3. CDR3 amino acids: CASAGQLQNGELFF. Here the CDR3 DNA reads TGCGCCTCAGCGGGCCAGTTGCAGAACGGGGAGCTGTTTTTT.

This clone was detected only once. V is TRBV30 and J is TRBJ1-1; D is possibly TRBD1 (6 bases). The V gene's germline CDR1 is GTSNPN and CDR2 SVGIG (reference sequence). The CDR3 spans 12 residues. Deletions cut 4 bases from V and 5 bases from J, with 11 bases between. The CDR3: CAWNPRGTEAFF. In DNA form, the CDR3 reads TGTGCCTGGAACCCAAGGGGGACTGAAGCTTTCTTT.

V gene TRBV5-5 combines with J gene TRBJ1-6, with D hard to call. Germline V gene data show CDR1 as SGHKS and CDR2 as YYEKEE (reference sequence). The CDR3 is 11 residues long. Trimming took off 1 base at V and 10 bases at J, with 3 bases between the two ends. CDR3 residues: CASSLNSPLHF. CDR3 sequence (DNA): TGTGCCAGCAGCTTGAACTCACCCCTCCACTTT.

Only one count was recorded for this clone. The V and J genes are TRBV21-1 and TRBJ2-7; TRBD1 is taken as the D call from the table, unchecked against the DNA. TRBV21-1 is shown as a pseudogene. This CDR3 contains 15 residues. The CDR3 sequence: CASSKARGQILEQYV. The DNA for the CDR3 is TGTGCCAGCAGCAAAGCGCGGGGACAGATACTTGAGCAGTACGTC.

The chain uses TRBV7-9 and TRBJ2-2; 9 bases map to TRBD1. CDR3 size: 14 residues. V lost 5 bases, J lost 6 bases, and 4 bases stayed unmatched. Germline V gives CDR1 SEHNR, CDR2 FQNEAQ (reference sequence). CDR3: CASSVQGAAGELFF. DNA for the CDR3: TGTGCCAGCAGCGTACAGGGGGCCGCCGGGGAGCTGTTTTTT.

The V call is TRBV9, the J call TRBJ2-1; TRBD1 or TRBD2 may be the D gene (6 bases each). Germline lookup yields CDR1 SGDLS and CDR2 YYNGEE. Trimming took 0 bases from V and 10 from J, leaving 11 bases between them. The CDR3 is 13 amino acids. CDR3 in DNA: TGTGCCAGCAGCGTAGTTCAAGGGGGGGAGCAGTTCTTC. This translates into CASSVVQGGEQFF.

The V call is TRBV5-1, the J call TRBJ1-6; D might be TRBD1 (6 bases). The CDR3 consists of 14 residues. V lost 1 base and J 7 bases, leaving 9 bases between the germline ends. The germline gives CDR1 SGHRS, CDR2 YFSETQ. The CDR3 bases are TGCGCCAGCAGCTTGAGGCAGGGGAATTCACCCCTCCACTTT. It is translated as CASSLRQGNSPLHF.

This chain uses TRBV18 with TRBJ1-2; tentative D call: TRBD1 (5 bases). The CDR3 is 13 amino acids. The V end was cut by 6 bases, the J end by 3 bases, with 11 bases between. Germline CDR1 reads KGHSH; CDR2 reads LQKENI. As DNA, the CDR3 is TGTGCCAGCTCTCAGGGTCATGACTATGGCTACACCTTC. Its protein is CASSQGHDYGYTF.

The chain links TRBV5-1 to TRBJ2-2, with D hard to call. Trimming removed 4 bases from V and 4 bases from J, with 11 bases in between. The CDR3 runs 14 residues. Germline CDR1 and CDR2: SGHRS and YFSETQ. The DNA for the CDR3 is TGCGCCAGCAGCCTACCTGGGTTCACCGGGGAGCTGTTTTTT. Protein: CASSLPGFTGELFF.

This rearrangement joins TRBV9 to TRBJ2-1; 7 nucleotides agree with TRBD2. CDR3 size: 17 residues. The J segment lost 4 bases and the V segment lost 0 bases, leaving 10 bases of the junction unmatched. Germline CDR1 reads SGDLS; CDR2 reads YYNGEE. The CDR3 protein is CASSVAEASGRYNEQFF. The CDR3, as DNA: TGTGCCAGCAGCGTAGCTGAGGCTAGCGGAAGGTACAATGAGCAGTTCTTC.

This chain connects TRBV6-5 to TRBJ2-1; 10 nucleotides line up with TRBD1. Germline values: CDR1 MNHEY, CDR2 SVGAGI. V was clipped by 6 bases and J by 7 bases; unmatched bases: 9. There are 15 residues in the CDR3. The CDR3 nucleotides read TGTGCCAGCAGAAGACCGACAGGGGGCAAAAATGAGCAGTTCTTC. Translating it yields CASRRPTGGKNEQFF.

The CDR3 loop reads CASSEGRAYGYTF. The CDR3 bases are TGTGCCAGCAGTGAAGGACGAGCCTATGGCTACACCTTC. This chain joins TRBV2 and TRBJ1-2; D is uncertain. V was clipped by 1 base and J by 4 bases, with 7 bases between them. Germline assignment: CDR1 SNHLY and CDR2 FYNNEI. CDR3 size: 13 residues.

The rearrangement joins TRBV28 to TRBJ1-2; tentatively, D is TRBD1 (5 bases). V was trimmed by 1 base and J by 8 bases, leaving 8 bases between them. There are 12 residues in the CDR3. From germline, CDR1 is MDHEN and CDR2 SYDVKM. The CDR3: CASSLSGTGYTF. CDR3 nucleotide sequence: TGTGCCAGCAGTTTATCAGGGACCGGCTACACCTTC.

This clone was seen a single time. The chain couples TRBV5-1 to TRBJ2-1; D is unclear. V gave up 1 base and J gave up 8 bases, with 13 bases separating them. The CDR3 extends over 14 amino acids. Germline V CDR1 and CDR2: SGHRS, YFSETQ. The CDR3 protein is CASSLSVGNDEQFF. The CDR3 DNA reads TGCGCCAGCAGCTTGTCAGTGGGAAACGATGAGCAGTTCTTC.

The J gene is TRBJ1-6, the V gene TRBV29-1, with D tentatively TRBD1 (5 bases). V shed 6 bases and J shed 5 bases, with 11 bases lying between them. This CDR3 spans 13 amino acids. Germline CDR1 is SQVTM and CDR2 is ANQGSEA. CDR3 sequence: CSVKTVNNSPLHF. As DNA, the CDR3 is TGCAGCGTGAAGACAGTTAATAATTCACCCCTCCACTTT. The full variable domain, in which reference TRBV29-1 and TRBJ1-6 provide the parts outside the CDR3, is SAVISQKPSRDICQRGTSLTIQCQVDSQVTMMFWYRQQPGQSLTLIATANQGSEATYESGFVIDKFPISRPNLTFSTLTVSNMSPEDSSIYLCSVKTVNNSPLHFGNGTRLTVT.

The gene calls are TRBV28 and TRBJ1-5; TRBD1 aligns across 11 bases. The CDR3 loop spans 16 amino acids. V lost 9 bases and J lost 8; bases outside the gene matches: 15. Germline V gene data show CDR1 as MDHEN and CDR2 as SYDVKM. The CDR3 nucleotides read TGTGCCAGTAAAGGGTCGGGACAGGGGGTTCGGAAGCCCCAGCATTTT. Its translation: CASKGSGQGVRKPQHF. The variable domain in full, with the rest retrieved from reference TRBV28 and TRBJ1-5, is DVKVTQSSRYLVKRTGEKVFLECVQDMDHENMFWYRQDPGLGLRLIYFSYDVKMKEKGDIPEGYSVSREKKERFSLILESASTNQTSMYLCASKGSGQGVRKPQHFGDGTRLSIL.

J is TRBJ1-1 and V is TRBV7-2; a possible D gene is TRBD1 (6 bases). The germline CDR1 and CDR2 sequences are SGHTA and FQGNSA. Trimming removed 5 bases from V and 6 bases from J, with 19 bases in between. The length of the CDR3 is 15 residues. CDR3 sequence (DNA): TGTGCCAGCAGCCCCGAGGGGGGAGGGGGGCCTGAAGCTTTCTTT. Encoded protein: CASSPEGGGGPEAFF.

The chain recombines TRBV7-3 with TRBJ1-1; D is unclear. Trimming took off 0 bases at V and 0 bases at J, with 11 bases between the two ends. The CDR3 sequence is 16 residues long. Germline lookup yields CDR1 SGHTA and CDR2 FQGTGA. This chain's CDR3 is CASSLTSQAMNTEAFF. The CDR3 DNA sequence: TGTGCCAGCAGCTTAACGTCCCAGGCCATGAACACTGAAGCTTTCTTT.

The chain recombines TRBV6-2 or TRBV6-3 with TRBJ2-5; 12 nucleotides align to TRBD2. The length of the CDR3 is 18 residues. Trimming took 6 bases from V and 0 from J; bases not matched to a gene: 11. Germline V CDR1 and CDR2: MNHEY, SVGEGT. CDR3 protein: CASSPQPGLAGNQETQYF. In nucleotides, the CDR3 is TGTGCCAGCAGCCCCCAGCCGGGACTAGCGGGCAACCAAGAGACCCAGTACTTC.

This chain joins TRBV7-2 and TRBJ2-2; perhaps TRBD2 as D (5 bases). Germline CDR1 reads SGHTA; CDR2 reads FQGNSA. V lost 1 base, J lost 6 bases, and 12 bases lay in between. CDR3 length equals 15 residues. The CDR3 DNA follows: TGTGCCAGCAGCTTAGGCGGGCGTGGCGCCGGGGAGCTGTTTTTT. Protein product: CASSLGGRGAGELFF.

CDR3 DNA sequence: TGTGCCAGCAGCCCCCTCCAGGGCAGGAATGGCTACACCTTC. Protein: CASSPLQGRNGYTF. The rearrangement uses TRBV7-2 and TRBJ1-2, with a weak D call TRBD1 (5 bases). The V and J ends lost 5 bases and 6 bases respectively, with 16 bases between them. The CDR3 contains 14 residues. The germline V gene encodes CDR1 SGHTA and CDR2 FQGNSA.